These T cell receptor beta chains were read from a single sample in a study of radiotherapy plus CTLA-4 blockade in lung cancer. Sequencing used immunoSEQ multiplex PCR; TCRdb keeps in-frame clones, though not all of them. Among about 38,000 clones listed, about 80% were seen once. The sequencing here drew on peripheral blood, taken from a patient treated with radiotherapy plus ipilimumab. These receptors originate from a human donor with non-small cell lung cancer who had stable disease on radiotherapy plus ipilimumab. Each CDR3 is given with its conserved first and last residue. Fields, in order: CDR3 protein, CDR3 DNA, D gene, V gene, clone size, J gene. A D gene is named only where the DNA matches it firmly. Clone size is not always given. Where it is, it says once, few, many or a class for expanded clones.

CASSPRTGFGELFF	TGTGCCAGCAGTCCCCGGACAGGGTTCGGGGAGCTGTTTTTT	TRBD1	TRBV28	few	TRBJ2-2
CASSSRGMNTEAFF	TGCGCCAGCAGCTCCAGGGGTATGAACACTGAAGCTTTCTTT	.	TRBV5-1	.	TRBJ1-1
CASSLGQNTGELFF	TGCGCCAGCAGCTTGGGGCAGAACACCGGGGAGCTGTTTTTT	.	TRBV5-1	.	TRBJ2-2
CASSSGWDYLTNYGYTF	TGTGCCAGCAGCTCCGGGTGGGACTACCTAACTAACTATGGCTACACCTTC	.	TRBV7-8	.	TRBJ1-2
CASTALTDYGYTF	TGTGCCAGCACCGCGCTGACAGACTATGGCTACACCTTC	.	TRBV28	once	TRBJ1-2
CASSLTSWESYTF	TGTGCCAGCAGCTTGACTTCTTGGGAAAGCTACACCTTC	.	TRBV7-9	.	TRBJ1-2
CSVTHPRALNTEAFF	TGCAGCGTCACCCATCCCAGGGCATTGAACACTGAAGCTTTCTTT	.	TRBV29-1	.	TRBJ1-1
CASSSPPDRTDTQYF	TGTGCCAGCAGTTCCCCCCCCGACAGGACAGATACGCAGTATTTT	.	TRBV27	.	TRBJ2-3
CASSLADNEQFF	TGCGCCAGCAGCTTGGCGGACAATGAGCAGTTCTTC	.	TRBV5-1	.	TRBJ2-1
CASSRSRRGETQYF	TGTGCCAGCAGCCGGTCGAGGCGGGGAGAGACCCAGTACTTC	.	TRBV7-9	.	TRBJ2-5
CASSTSTTNEKLFF	TGCGCCAGCAGCACCTCCACGACTAATGAAAAACTGTTTTTT	.	TRBV5-1	.	TRBJ1-4
CASSLDSGPSGEQYF	TGTGCCAGCAGCTTAGATTCGGGTCCCTCAGGAGAGCAGTACTTC	.	TRBV11-3	.	TRBJ2-7
CASEKDRSGNTIYF	TGTGCCAGCGAGAAGGACCGCTCTGGAAACACCATATATTTT	.	TRBV5-5	.	TRBJ1-3
CASNREPQETQYF	TGTGCCAGCAACCGGGAGCCTCAAGAGACCCAGTACTTC	.	TRBV2	few	TRBJ2-5
CASSLDIANYGYTF	TGCGCCAGCAGCTTGGACATTGCTAACTATGGCTACACCTTC	.	TRBV5-1	.	TRBJ1-2
CAARDRGANQPQHF	TGTGCCGCCCGGGACAGAGGGGCCAATCAGCCCCAGCATTTT	TRBD1	TRBV28	.	TRBJ1-5
CASSLEPGADTEAFF	TGCGCCAGCAGCTTGGAGCCAGGGGCGGACACTGAAGCTTTCTTT	.	TRBV5-1	.	TRBJ1-1
CASSPRQGVYNEQFF	TGTGCCAGCAGCCCCCGACAGGGAGTCTACAATGAGCAGTTCTTC	TRBD1	TRBV7-8	.	TRBJ2-1
CATKRDFNQPQHF	TGTGCCACGAAAAGGGATTTCAATCAGCCCCAGCATTTT	.	TRBV6-1	.	TRBJ1-5
CASSLGGDTEAFF	TGTGCCAGCTCCCTAGGGGGGGACACTGAAGCTTTCTTT	.	TRBV18	few	TRBJ1-1
CASSPRVQLGYSPLHF	TGTGCCAGCAGCCCCAGGGTCCAGCTTGGTTATTCACCCCTCCACTTT	.	TRBV14	.	TRBJ1-6
CASNYIGQGQGYTF	TGTGCCAGCAACTATATAGGACAGGGTCAAGGCTACACCTTC	TRBD1	TRBV7-9	.	TRBJ1-2
CASSLGTSNQPQHF	TGCGCCAGCAGCTTAGGGACGAGCAATCAGCCCCAGCATTTT	.	TRBV5-1	.	TRBJ1-5
CASSGRRQGANTEAFF	TGTGCCAGCAGTGGTAGGAGGCAGGGGGCGAACACTGAAGCTTTCTTT	TRBD1	TRBV6-6	.	TRBJ1-1
CSGELNYGYTF	TGCAGTGGAGAGCTAAACTATGGCTACACCTTC	.	TRBV20-1	.	TRBJ1-2
CASSPTSGGGNEQFF	TGTGCCAGCAGCCCGACTAGCGGGGGGGGCAATGAGCAGTTCTTC	TRBD2	TRBV14	.	TRBJ2-1
CASSAPPLGRDPETQYF	TGTGCCAGCAGCGCCCCTCCTTTGGGGAGGGATCCAGAGACCCAGTACTTC	TRBD2	TRBV9	.	TRBJ2-5
CASRSQVNQPQHF	TGTGCCAGCAGGTCACAAGTAAATCAGCCCCAGCATTTT	.	TRBV6-1	.	TRBJ1-5
CASSSIAGRNTGELFF	TGTGCCAGCAGCTCGATAGCGGGGAGGAACACCGGGGAGCTGTTTTTT	TRBD2	TRBV7-7	.	TRBJ2-2
CASSLVRGANEKLFF	TGTGCCAGCAGCTTGGTGAGGGGGGCTAATGAAAAACTGTTTTTT	.	TRBV5-6	.	TRBJ1-4
CASSLDPGPKRGYTF	TGTGCCAGCAGCTTGGATCCGGGCCCCAAGAGGGGCTACACCTTC	.	TRBV5-5	.	TRBJ1-2
CASSLWRATNEKLFF	TGCGCCAGCAGCTTGTGGAGGGCAACTAATGAAAAACTGTTTTTT	.	TRBV5-1	.	TRBJ1-4
CASSPHLGEVNTEAFF	TGTGCCAGCAGCCCCCACCTCGGCGAGGTGAACACTGAAGCTTTCTTT	.	TRBV9	.	TRBJ1-1
CASSSEGTGGSYGYTF	TGCGCCAGCAGCTCGGAGGGGACAGGGGGTTCCTATGGCTACACCTTC	TRBD1	TRBV5-1	.	TRBJ1-2
CASSQDRWADTQYF	TGCGCCAGCAGCCAAGATCGATGGGCAGATACGCAGTATTTT	.	TRBV4-1	.	TRBJ2-3
CASSQEWGNYGYTF	TGCGCCAGCAGCCAAGAATGGGGAAACTATGGCTACACCTTC	.	TRBV4-1	.	TRBJ1-2
CASGGVTQYF	TGTGCCAGCGGGGGTGTGACCCAGTACTTC	.	TRBV2	.	TRBJ2-5
CASSEGMRSSQYF	TGTGCCAGCAGTGAGGGGATGCGGTCTTCGCAGTATTTT	.	TRBV6-5	.	TRBJ2-3
CASSDWEGAYNEQFF	TGCGCCAGCAGTGACTGGGAGGGAGCCTACAATGAGCAGTTCTTC	TRBD2	TRBV10-1	.	TRBJ2-1